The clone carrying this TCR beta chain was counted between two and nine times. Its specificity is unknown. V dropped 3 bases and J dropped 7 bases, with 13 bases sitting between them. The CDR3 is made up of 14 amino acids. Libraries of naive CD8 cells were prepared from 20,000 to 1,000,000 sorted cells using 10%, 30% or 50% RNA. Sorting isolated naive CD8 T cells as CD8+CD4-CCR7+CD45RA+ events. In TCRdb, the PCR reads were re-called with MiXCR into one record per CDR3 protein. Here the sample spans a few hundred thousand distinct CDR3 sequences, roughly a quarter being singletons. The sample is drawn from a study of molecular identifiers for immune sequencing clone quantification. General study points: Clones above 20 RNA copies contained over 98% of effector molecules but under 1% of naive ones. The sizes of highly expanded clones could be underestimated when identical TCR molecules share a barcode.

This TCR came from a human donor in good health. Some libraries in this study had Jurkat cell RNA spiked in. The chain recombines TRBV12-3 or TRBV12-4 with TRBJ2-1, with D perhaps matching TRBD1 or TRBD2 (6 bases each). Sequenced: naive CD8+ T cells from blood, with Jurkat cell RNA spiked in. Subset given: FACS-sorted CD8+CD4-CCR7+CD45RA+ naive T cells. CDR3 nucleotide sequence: TGTGCCAGCAGTTTCTCAGGGGCGGGAAATGAGCAGTTCTTC. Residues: CASSFSGAGNEQFF.